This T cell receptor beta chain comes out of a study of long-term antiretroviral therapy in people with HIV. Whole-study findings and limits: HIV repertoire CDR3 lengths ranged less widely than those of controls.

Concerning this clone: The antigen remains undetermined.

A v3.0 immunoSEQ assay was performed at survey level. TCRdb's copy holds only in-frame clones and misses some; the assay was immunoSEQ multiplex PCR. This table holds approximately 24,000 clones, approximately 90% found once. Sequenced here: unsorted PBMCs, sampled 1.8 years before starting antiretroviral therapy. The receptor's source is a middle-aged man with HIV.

CDR3 region: CASSLAITADSGNTIYF. The CDR3, as DNA: TGTGCCAGCAGCTTAGCTATAACCGCGGACTCTGGAAACACCATATATTTT. The chain combines TRBV7-8 with TRBJ1-3; D gene ambiguous. CDR3 length: 17 residues. V lost 0 bases to trimming and J lost 0 bases, with 12 bases between them. Germline-derived CDR1 and CDR2 are SGHVS and FQNEAQ.